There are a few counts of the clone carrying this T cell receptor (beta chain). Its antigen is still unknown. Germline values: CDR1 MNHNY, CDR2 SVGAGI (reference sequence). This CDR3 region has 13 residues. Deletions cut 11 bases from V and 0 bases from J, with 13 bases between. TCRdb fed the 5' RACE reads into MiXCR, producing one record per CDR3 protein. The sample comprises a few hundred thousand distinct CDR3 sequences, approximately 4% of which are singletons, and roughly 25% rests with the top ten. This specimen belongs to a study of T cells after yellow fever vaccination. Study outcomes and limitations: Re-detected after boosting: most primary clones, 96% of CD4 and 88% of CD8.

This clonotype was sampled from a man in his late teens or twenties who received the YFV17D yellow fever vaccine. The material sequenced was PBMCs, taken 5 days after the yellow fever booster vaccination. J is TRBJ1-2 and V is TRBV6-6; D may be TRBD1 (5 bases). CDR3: CAGGGGANYGYTF. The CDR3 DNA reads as TGTGCCGGGGGAGGAGGGGCTAACTATGGCTACACCTTC.